The 18 T cell receptor beta chains listed next were all sequenced from one sample in a study of T cell responses to AZD1222 COVID-19 vaccine. Sequencing used immunoSEQ multiplex PCR; TCRdb keeps in-frame clones, though not all of them. Of more than 90,000 clones listed, roughly 87% are singletons. The sample in question was peripheral blood, obtained on day 0 of AZD1222 vaccination. All receptors come from an adult in good health.

The V call is TRBV2, the J call TRBJ2-1, with 9 bases fitting TRBD2. Trimming took 4 bases from V and 5 from J; bases not matched to a gene: 3. Germline values: CDR1 SNHLY, CDR2 FYNNEI. This CDR3 has 14 residues. The CDR3 DNA is TGTGCCAGCAGTGTAGCGGGAGCGAACAATGAGCAGTTCTTC. It translates to CASSVAGANNEQFF.

The chain links TRBV3-1 (or the pseudogene TRBV3-2) to TRBJ1-2; D remains ambiguous. Trimming shortened V by 1 base and J by 8 bases, and 14 bases separated the two germline ends. This CDR3 comprises 14 residues. The germline CDR1 and CDR2 sequences are LGHDT and YNNKEL (reference sequence). This chain's CDR3 is CASSQAGPEGGYTF. The CDR3 nucleotides read TGTGCCAGCAGCCAAGCCGGCCCCGAGGGCGGCTACACCTTC.

The gene calls are TRBV19 and TRBJ1-2; D remains unclear. This CDR3 region has 12 residues. The germline V and J ends were trimmed by 4 bases and 2 bases, with 5 bases remaining between them. Looked up from germline, CDR1 is LNHDA and CDR2 is SQIVND (reference sequence). CDR3 coding DNA: TGTGCCAGTAGTACCAACAACTATGGCTACACCTTC. It translates to CASSTNNYGYTF. Full variable domain (outside the CDR3, taken from reference TRBV19 and TRBJ1-2): DGGITQSPKYLFRKEGQNVTLSCEQNLNHDAMYWYRQDPGQGLRLIYYSQIVNDFQKGDIAEGYSVSREKKESFPLTVTSAQKNPTAFYLCASSTNNYGYTFGSGTRLTVV.

The chain carries TRBV6-1 and TRBJ1-1; D remains ambiguous. Trimming left V 2 bases short and J 1 base short, with 8 bases between. The CDR3 sequence is 14 residues long. Germline values: CDR1 MNHNS, CDR2 SASEGT. CDR3 sequence: CASSERGGNTEAFF. The CDR3 DNA reads as TGTGCCAGCAGTGAACGAGGAGGGAACACTGAAGCTTTCTTT.

The chain is built from TRBV4-1 and TRBJ1-1, with D unresolved. The V gene lost 0 bases and the J gene lost 4 bases, with 15 bases spanning the gap. CDR3 length equals 16 residues. CDR1 and CDR2 (germline): MGHRA, YSYEKL. The CDR3 DNA sequence: TGCGCCAGCAGCCAAGATAGTCGGAGGGTCGGCACTGAAGCTTTCTTT. This codes for CASSQDSRRVGTEAFF.

This chain connects TRBV4-1 to TRBJ2-1; TRBD2 matches 10 bases. CDR1 is MGHRA and CDR2 is YSYEKL in the germline V gene. Unmatched junction bases numbered 3, after V lost 1 base and J lost 3 bases. This CDR3 has 16 amino acids. The CDR3 spells CASSQAGTSDYNEQFF. The CDR3, as DNA: TGCGCCAGCAGCCAAGCCGGGACTAGCGACTACAATGAGCAGTTCTTC.

The V call is TRBV10-3, the J call TRBJ1-2; a possible D gene is TRBD1 (6 bases). The CDR3 is made up of 12 amino acids. V gave up 0 bases and J gave up 8 bases, with 7 bases separating them. Per germline, CDR1 ENHRY and CDR2 SYGVKD. CDR3 DNA: TGTGCCATCAGTGAGTCGGGGGGCGGCTACACCTTC. It codes for CAISESGGGYTF.

The V and J genes are TRBV24-1 and TRBJ2-2, with D perhaps assigned TRBD1 or TRBD2 (5 bases each). V lost 4 bases, J lost 5 bases, and 16 bases lay in between. This CDR3 region has 16 residues. CDR1 is KGHDR, CDR2 SFDVKD, per germline. The CDR3 bases are TGTGCCACCAGTGACTCCGGGGACGTCAGAACCGGGGAGCTGTTTTTT. Its translation is CATSDSGDVRTGELFF.

This chain connects TRBV7-2 to TRBJ1-2; D unresolved. Germline CDR1 SGHTA, CDR2 FQGNSA. V was clipped by 3 bases and J by 8 bases, with 10 bases between them. This CDR3 has 12 residues. The CDR3 sequence is CASSFNLGGYTF. Written as DNA, the CDR3 is TGTGCCAGCAGCTTTAACCTGGGAGGCTACACCTTC.

This chain connects TRBV19 to TRBJ1-6, with 7 bases aligning to TRBD1. V trimming: 6 bases; J trimming: 3 bases; junction bases outside the gene matches: 5. The V gene's germline CDR1 is LNHDA and CDR2 SQIVND (reference sequence). The CDR3 is made up of 15 amino acids. The CDR3 DNA is TGTGCCAGTAGCTCACAGGGGAACTATAATTCACCCCTCCACTTT. It is translated as CASSSQGNYNSPLHF.

DNA for the CDR3: TGTGCCATCAGTGAGTCGCACAGGCCCGACTATGGCTACACCTTC. The encoded protein is CAISESHRPDYGYTF. The V and J genes are TRBV10-3 and TRBJ1-2; possibly TRBD1 for D (5 bases). There are 15 residues in the CDR3. V was cut by 0 bases and J by 3 bases, with 11 bases left in between. Germline values: CDR1 ENHRY, CDR2 SYGVKD.

The chain joins TRBV5-8 to TRBJ1-2; 8 nucleotides line up with TRBD1. Trimming at V came to 5 bases and at J to 5 bases, leaving 17 bases not matched to a gene. CDR1 and CDR2 from the germline V gene are SGHTS and YDEGEE. The CDR3 extends over 17 amino acids. The CDR3 DNA is TGTGCCAGCAGTTCCTCCGGGACAGGTCCCCGTCGGTATGGCTACACCTTC. Translated, it gives CASSSSGTGPRRYGYTF.

The chain links TRBV27 to TRBJ2-1; tentative D call: TRBD2 (6 bases). This CDR3 contains 14 residues. Trimming took 10 bases from V and 5 from J, leaving 18 bases between them. Germline V gives CDR1 MNHEY, CDR2 SMNVEV (reference sequence). CDR3 region: CATARGLGDNEQFF. In DNA form, the CDR3 reads TGTGCCACCGCTCGGGGGTTAGGGGACAATGAGCAGTTCTTC.

DNA for the CDR3: TGTGCCAGCACCGGGACAACAAATCAGCCCCAGCATTTT. It translates to CASTGTTNQPQHF. J is TRBJ1-5 and V is TRBV2; maybe TRBD1 (6 bases). Trimming cost V 7 bases and J 4 bases, with 11 bases left between them. This CDR3 comprises 13 residues. Germline loops: CDR1 SNHLY, CDR2 FYNNEI.

The chain recombines TRBV30 with TRBJ1-1; D perhaps matches TRBD1 (5 bases). In germline, CDR1 is GTSNPN, CDR2 SVGIG (reference sequence). V was trimmed by 7 bases and J by 1 base, leaving 13 bases between them. The CDR3 runs 13 residues. This chain's CDR3 is CAFTGVANTEAFF. The CDR3 coding sequence is TGTGCCTTCACGGGGGTGGCGAACACTGAAGCTTTCTTT.

This chain joins TRBV11-2 and TRBJ1-6; TRBD1 matches at 9 bases. Trimming took 1 base from V and 5 from J; bases not matched to a gene: 9. The CDR3 has 18 amino acids. Germline V gene data show CDR1 as SGHAT and CDR2 as FQNNGV. The CDR3 DNA follows: TGTGCCAGCAGCTTAGCCCTGCTGGGACAGGGCAATAATTCACCCCTCCACTTT. Amino acid sequence: CASSLALLGQGNNSPLHF.

V is TRBV9 and J is TRBJ1-6, with D maybe TRBD1 (6 bases). The CDR3 consists of 15 residues. V lost 3 bases and J lost 8, with 15 bases in between. The germline V gene has CDR1 SGDLS and CDR2 YYNGEE. In DNA form, the CDR3 reads TGTGCCAGCAGCGCCTGGGGGGGGCTGGATTCACCCCTCCACTTT. This translates into CASSAWGGLDSPLHF.

The chain uses TRBV9 and TRBJ2-1; D gene ambiguous. CDR1 is SGDLS, CDR2 YYNGEE, per germline. This CDR3 has 12 amino acids. V lost 0 bases and J lost 6, with 4 bases in between. The CDR3 loop reads CASSVGFNEQFF. CDR3 nucleotide sequence: TGTGCCAGCAGCGTAGGCTTCAATGAGCAGTTCTTC.